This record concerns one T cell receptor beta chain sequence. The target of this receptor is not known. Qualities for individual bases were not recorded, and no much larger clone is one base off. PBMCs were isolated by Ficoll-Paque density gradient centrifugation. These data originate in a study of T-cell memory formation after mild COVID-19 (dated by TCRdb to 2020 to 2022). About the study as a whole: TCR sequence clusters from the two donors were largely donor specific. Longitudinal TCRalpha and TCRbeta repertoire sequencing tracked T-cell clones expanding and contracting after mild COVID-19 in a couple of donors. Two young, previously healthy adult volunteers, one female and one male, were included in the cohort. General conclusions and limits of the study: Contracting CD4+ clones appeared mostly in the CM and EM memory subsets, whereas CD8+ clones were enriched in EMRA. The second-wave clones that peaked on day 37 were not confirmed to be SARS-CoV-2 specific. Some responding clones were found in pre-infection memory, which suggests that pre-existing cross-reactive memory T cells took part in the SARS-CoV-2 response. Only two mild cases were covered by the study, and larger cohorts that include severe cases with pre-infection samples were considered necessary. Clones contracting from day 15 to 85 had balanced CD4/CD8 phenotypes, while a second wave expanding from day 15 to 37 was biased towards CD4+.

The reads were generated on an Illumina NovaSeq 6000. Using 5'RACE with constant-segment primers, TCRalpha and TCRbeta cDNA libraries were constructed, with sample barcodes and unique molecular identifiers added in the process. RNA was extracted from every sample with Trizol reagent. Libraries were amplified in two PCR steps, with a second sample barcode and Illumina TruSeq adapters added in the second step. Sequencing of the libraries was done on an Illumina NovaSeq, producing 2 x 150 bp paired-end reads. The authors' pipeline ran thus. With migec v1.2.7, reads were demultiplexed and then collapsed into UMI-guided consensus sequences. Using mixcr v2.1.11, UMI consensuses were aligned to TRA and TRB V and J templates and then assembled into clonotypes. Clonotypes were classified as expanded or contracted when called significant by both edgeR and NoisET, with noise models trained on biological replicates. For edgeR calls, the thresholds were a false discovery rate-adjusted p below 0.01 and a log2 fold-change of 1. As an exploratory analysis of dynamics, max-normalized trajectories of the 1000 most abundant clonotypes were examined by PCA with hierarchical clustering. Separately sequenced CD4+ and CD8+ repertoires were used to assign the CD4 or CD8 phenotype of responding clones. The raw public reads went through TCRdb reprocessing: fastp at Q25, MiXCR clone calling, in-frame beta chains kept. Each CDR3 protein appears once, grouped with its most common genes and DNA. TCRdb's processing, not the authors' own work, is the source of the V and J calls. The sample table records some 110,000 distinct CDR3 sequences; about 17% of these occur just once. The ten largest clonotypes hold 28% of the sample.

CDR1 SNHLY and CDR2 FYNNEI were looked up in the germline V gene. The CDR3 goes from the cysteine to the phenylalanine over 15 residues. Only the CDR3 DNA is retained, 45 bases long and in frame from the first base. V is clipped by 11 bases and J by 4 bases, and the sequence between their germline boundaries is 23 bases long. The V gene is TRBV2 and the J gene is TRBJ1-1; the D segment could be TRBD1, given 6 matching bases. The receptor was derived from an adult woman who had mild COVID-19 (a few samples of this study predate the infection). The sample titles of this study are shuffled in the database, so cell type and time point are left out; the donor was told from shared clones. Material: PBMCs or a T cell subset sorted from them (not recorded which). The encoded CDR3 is CAFEGGQAKSTEAFF. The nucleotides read TGTGCCTTCGAAGGGGGGCAAGCTAAATCCACTGAAGCTTTCTTT.